This entry features one T cell receptor (beta chain) sequence. The data are from a study of blood T cell repertoires in COVID-19. The overall study: The United States, Italy and Spain were the sources of the acute and convalescent COVID-19 samples.

Sequencing used immunoSEQ multiplex PCR; TCRdb keeps in-frame clones, though not all of them. The sample lists about 150,000 clones, roughly nine tenths seen once, with 2% to 3% in the top ten. This CDR3 has 16 residues. Germline V gene data show CDR1 as LGHDT and CDR2 as YNNKEL (reference sequence). J gave up 0 bases and V 5 bases, and 6 bases lay outside the gene matches. The source of this sequence is a woman between 70 and 85 years old with acute or convalescent COVID-19. The genes are TRBV3-1 (or the pseudogene TRBV3-2) and TRBJ1-5; 8 nucleotides match TRBD1. Sample: peripheral blood. CDR3 in amino acids: CASSNSDRDSNQPQHF. The DNA for the CDR3 is TGTGCCAGCAGCAACTCGGACAGGGATAGCAATCAGCCCCAGCATTTT.